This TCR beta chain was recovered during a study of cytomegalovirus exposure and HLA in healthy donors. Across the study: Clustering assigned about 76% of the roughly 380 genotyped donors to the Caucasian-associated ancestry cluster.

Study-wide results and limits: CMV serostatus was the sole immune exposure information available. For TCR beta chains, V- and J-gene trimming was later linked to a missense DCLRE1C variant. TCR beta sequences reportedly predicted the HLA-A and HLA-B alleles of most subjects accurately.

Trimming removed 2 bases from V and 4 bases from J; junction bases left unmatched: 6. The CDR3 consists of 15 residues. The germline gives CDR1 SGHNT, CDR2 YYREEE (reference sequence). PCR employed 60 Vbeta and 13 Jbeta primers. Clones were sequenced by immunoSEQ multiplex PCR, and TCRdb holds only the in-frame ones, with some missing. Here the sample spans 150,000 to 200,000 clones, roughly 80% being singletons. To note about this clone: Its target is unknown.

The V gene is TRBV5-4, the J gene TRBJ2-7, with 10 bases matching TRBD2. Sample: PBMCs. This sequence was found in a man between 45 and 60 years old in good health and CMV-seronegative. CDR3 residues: CASSFERGGRYEQYF. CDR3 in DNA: TGTGCCAGCAGCTTCGAGCGGGGGGGCCGGTACGAGCAGTACTTC.